The count of the clone carrying this TCR beta chain is one. A case of COVID-19 had been met by exposed participants within 2 weeks before study entry. This sample is part of a study of blood T cell repertoires in COVID-19. CDR3 length equals 14 residues. Per germline, CDR1 MNHNY and CDR2 SVGAGI (reference sequence). V shed 0 bases and J shed 2 bases, with 8 bases lying between them. Using immunoSEQ multiplex PCR, the repertoire was profiled, and TCRdb retains in-frame clones only, with some absent. The sample contains over 250,000 clones, around 84% of which appear only once. V and J are TRBV6-6 and TRBJ2-7, with D hard to call. Sequenced: PBMCs or T cells enriched from blood (not recorded which). The TCR comes from a man aged 40-50 years who had been exposed to COVID-19. CDR3 sequence (DNA): TGTGCCAGCAGTTACTCGGAGCCCCCCTACGAGCAGTACTTC. The encoded protein is CASSYSEPPYEQYF.